This T cell receptor beta chain appears in the sequencing data of a study of T cells in Graves' hyperthyroidism and ophthalmopathy. Template material for amplifying TCR beta CDR3 regions consisted of RNA transcripts. TCR CDR3 underwent first-round RT-PCR with the HTBI primer set. TCRdb fed the multiplex PCR reads into MiXCR, producing one record per CDR3 protein. This table has about 300,000 distinct CDR3 sequences, 10% to 15% appearing once. This clonotype was detected once. CDR1 is MGHDK, CDR2 SYGVNS, per germline. V was pared by 1 base and J by 0 bases, with 7 bases between. The length of the CDR3 is 15 residues. Disease duration under 2 months; hyperthyroidism patients were aged 18 to 65. The PBMCs were taken from about 9.7 ml of fresh peripheral blood.

The specimen was blood. This TCR came from a woman aged 30 to 39 with Graves' hyperthyroidism that later progressed to Graves' ophthalmopathy. The chain uses TRBV25-1 and TRBJ1-3; no clear D. The chain's CDR3 is CASSEWHASGNTIYF. As DNA, the CDR3 is TGTGCCAGCAGTGAATGGCATGCCTCTGGAAACACCATATATTTT.